This TCR beta chain was identified in a study of blood T cells in healthy people across ages. This clonotype was counted between two and nine times. The CDR3 is 14 amino acids. Germline CDR1 MNHEY, CDR2 SMNVEV (reference sequence). Between the trimmed V and J ends, which lost 6 bases and 0 bases, there was a span of 12 bases. Together with a sample-barcoded 5' primer, a J-beta primer mix was included in a second PCR lasting roughly 6 to 12 cycles. A template-switch adaptor with 12 random nucleotides tagged each cDNA molecule. MiXCR was run by TCRdb on the 5' RACE reads, yielding one entry per CDR3 protein. The sample records just over 1 million distinct CDR3 sequences, under 55% being singletons. Every sample gave at least 6 micrograms of total RNA when it was extracted.

The clonotype originates from a woman aged 55-69 years in good health. Material: blood. This sequence joins TRBV27 and TRBJ2-7; possible D gene TRBD2, 5 bases. CDR3 in amino acids: CASSLRGYSYEQYF. Written as DNA, the CDR3 is TGTGCCAGCAGCCTTCGGGGATACTCCTACGAGCAGTACTTC.